The 24 T cell receptor beta chains listed next were all sequenced from one sample in a study of vaccination and CD4 T cells after COVID-19. Described treatment: approximately nine-day PBMC culture with coronavirus spike peptide pools or control peptides (ViraFEST assay). The antigens of these receptors remain unknown. The Oncomine TCR Beta short-read assay was applied to DNA of cultured CD4+ T cells. TCRdb ran MiXCR on the PCR reads and lists one entry per CDR3 protein. Of thousands of distinct CDR3 sequences listed, 28% are singletons. The sample consisted of CD4+ T cells from blood, cultured in vitro, taken after SARS-CoV-2 vaccination. These receptors were taken from a human donor who had recovered from COVID-19.

CDR3 in DNA: TGTGCCAGCAGTTTATACGGGACAGGAGCTTTCTTT. Translating it yields CASSLYGTGAFF. V and J are TRBV28 and TRBJ1-1; 8 nucleotides line up with TRBD1. Trimming removed 1 base from V and 10 bases from J; junction bases left unmatched: 2. The CDR3 totals 12 residues. CDR1 MDHEN and CDR2 SYDVKM come from the germline V gene.

This clonotype ranks as medium-sized. V is TRBV7-6 and J is TRBJ2-7; 11 nucleotides match TRBD2. The germline V gene encodes CDR1 SGHVS and CDR2 FNYEAQ. V was clipped by 5 bases and J by 1 base; unmatched bases: 4. This CDR3 is built from 15 residues. The DNA of the CDR3 is TGTGCCAGCAGCCCCGGGACTAGCGGTTCCTACGAGCAGTACTTC. Amino acid sequence: CASSPGTSGSYEQYF. Filled out from reference TRBV7-6 and TRBJ2-7, the complete variable domain reads GAGVSQSPRYKVTKRGQDVALRCDPISGHVSLYWYRQALGQGPEFLTYFNYEAQQDKSGLPNDRFSAERPEGSISTLTIQRTEQRDSAMYRCASSPGTSGSYEQYFGPGTRLTVT.

J is TRBJ2-7 and V is TRBV28, with 8 bases aligning to TRBD1. In germline, CDR1 is MDHEN, CDR2 SYDVKM. The CDR3 runs 16 residues. V lost 3 bases, J lost 1 base, and 8 bases stayed unmatched. The CDR3 DNA sequence: TGTGCCAGCAGTTTCCCTTGGACAGGGCAATCCTACGAGCAGTACTTC. Its protein is CASSFPWTGQSYEQYF.

This clonotype was counted between two and nine times. The chain joins TRBV6-5 to TRBJ2-7; 7 nucleotides line up with TRBD1. The CDR3 is 15 amino acids. CDR1 and CDR2 (germline): MNHEY, SVGAGI. V dropped 2 bases and J dropped 0; count of bases not matched to a gene: 4. CDR3 DNA sequence: TGTGCCAGCAGTTACGACGGGACAGTCTCCTACGAGCAGTACTTC. Translating it yields CASSYDGTVSYEQYF.

This clonotype counts as medium-sized. The chain recombines TRBV6-5 with TRBJ2-1, with TRBD1 matching over 9 bases. The CDR3 is 15 residues long. From germline, CDR1 is MNHEY and CDR2 SVGAGI. Trimming took 0 bases from V and 7 from J; bases not matched to a gene: 4. CDR3: CASSYSDRGENEQFF. DNA for the CDR3: TGTGCCAGCAGTTACTCGGACAGGGGTGAGAATGAGCAGTTCTTC.

This clonotype was detected once. This chain links TRBV2 with TRBJ1-2, with a weak D call TRBD1 (6 bases). The CDR3 loop spans 13 amino acids. The V gene's germline CDR1 is SNHLY and CDR2 FYNNEI. V was clipped by 5 bases and J by 5 bases, with 12 bases between them. The CDR3 nucleotides read TGTGCCAGCAGTACAGGGCCTCGGTATGGCTACACCTTC. This gives the protein CASSTGPRYGYTF.

The chain has TRBV7-2 and TRBJ1-1, with D tentatively TRBD1 (5 bases). The CDR3 is made up of 15 amino acids. Germline loops: CDR1 SGHTA, CDR2 FQGNSA. The germline V and J ends were trimmed by 2 bases and 4 bases, with 14 bases remaining between them. This chain's CDR3 is CASSLYGGRGTEAFF. In DNA, the CDR3 is TGTGCCAGCAGCTTATATGGGGGAAGGGGCACTGAAGCTTTCTTT.

In this sample, this clonotype is medium-sized. The V and J genes are TRBV20-1 and TRBJ2-1, with 9 nucleotides matching TRBD1. This CDR3 has 15 amino acids. V was clipped by 3 bases and J by 7 bases; unmatched bases: 10. Looked up from germline, CDR1 is DFQATT and CDR2 is SNEGSKA (reference sequence). Written as DNA, the CDR3 is TGCAGTGCTAGTGACTGGGGGACAGGGCTTAATGAGCAGTTCTTC. Translated: CSASDWGTGLNEQFF.

The chain is built from TRBV5-1 and TRBJ1-1, with D perhaps TRBD1 (6 bases). Germline CDR1 and CDR2: SGHRS and YFSETQ. V was pared by 1 base and J by 4 bases, with 11 bases between. CDR3 length equals 14 residues. In DNA, the CDR3 is TGCGCCAGCAGCTTGCTCTCCAGGGGCACTGAAGCTTTCTTT. It encodes CASSLLSRGTEAFF.

The chain has TRBV6-5 and TRBJ2-1; TRBD2 agrees at 11 bases. This CDR3 is built from 15 residues. V gave up 4 bases and J gave up 6 bases; unmatched junction bases: 5. Germline values: CDR1 MNHEY, CDR2 SVGAGI. The CDR3 bases are TGTGCCAGCAGTTCTACTAGCGGGGGTAGCAATGAGCAGTTCTTC. Its protein is CASSSTSGGSNEQFF.

This clonotype was picked up a small number of times. The chain couples TRBV7-2 to TRBJ2-1; 10 nucleotides line up with TRBD2. Germline CDR1 is SGHTA and CDR2 is FQGNSA. The J segment lost 6 bases and the V segment lost 3 bases, leaving 8 bases of the junction unmatched. The CDR3 is made up of 16 amino acids. DNA of the CDR3: TGTGCCAGCAGCTTGGGGGTGGGACTAGCGCGCAATGAGCAGTTCTTC. Translating gives CASSLGVGLARNEQFF.

J is TRBJ1-5 and V is TRBV10-3; possibly TRBD1 for D (6 bases). Germline CDR1 is ENHRY and CDR2 is SYGVKD. The CDR3 length is 14 residues. V was clipped by 2 bases and J by 7 bases, with 12 bases between them. CDR3 nucleotide sequence: TGTGCCATCAGTGAGGGGGGGGGGCAACAGCCCCAGCATTTT. Protein: CAISEGGGQQPQHF.

The chain employs TRBV2 and TRBJ2-7; D is tentatively TRBD1 or TRBD2 (5 bases each). V was pared by 4 bases and J by 0 bases, with 19 bases between. Germline V CDR1 and CDR2: SNHLY, FYNNEI. The CDR3 consists of 17 residues. As DNA, the CDR3 is TGTGCCAGCAGTGCTCGGGGCTACGACTTGCTCTCCTACGAGCAGTACTTC. This encodes CASSARGYDLLSYEQYF. Complete variable domain (other parts from reference TRBV2 and TRBJ2-7): EPEVTQTPSHQVTQMGQEVILRCVPISNHLYFYWYRQILGQKVEFLVSFYNNEISEKSEIFDDQFSVERPDGSNFTLKIRSTKLEDSAMYFCASSARGYDLLSYEQYFGPGTRLTVT.

V is TRBV6-1 and J is TRBJ1-5; tentatively, D is TRBD1 (5 bases). V was trimmed by 4 bases and J by 3 bases, leaving 16 bases between them. This CDR3 is 16 amino acids long. The germline V gene has CDR1 MNHNS and CDR2 SASEGT. CDR3 sequence reads: CASSGQGTEVNQPQHF. The CDR3 nucleotides read TGTGCCAGCAGTGGGCAGGGAACGGAGGTCAATCAGCCCCAGCATTTT.

This clonotype was seen more than once but under ten times. J is TRBJ2-7 and V is TRBV6-1; 9 bases are a match to TRBD1. The V gene end was trimmed by 10 bases and the J gene end by 7 bases; junction bases not matched to a gene: 17. The CDR3 extends over 15 amino acids. Germline-derived CDR1 and CDR2 are MNHNS and SASEGT. CDR3 residues: CATDAPGTGRREQYF. CDR3 bases: TGTGCCACCGACGCCCCCGGGACAGGGAGAAGGGAGCAGTACTTC.

This sequence joins TRBV6-5 and TRBJ2-7, with D tentatively TRBD2 (6 bases). In germline, CDR1 is MNHEY, CDR2 SVGAGI. V was pared by 0 bases and J by 5 bases, with 11 bases between. The length of the CDR3 is 14 residues. The CDR3 DNA is TGTGCCAGCAGTTACTCTCCCGGGAGTCACGAGCAGTACTTC. This encodes CASSYSPGSHEQYF.

The gene calls are TRBV19 and TRBJ1-2; D gene unclear. The CDR3 is 14 amino acids. V shed 0 bases and J shed 7 bases, with 12 bases lying between them. Germline CDR1 reads LNHDA; CDR2 reads SQIVND (reference sequence). The CDR3 DNA sequence: TGTGCCAGTAGTATAGAGGTAGGGTGGCGTGGCTACACCTTC. Its protein is CASSIEVGWRGYTF.

This clonotype was observed a few times. CDR3 sequence (DNA): TGTGCCAGCAGTCCCCAGGGACAGACCTCGGAAGGCTACACCTTC. Residues: CASSPQGQTSEGYTF. The chain couples TRBV27 to TRBJ1-2; TRBD1 aligns across 7 bases. The V gene's germline CDR1 is MNHEY and CDR2 SMNVEV (reference sequence). Trimming took 5 bases from V and 8 from J; bases not matched to a gene: 14. This CDR3 spans 15 amino acids.

The V call is TRBV7-8, the J call TRBJ2-3; D is possibly TRBD2 (6 bases). Germline V CDR1 and CDR2: SGHVS, FQNEAQ. V was trimmed by 5 bases and J by 2 bases, leaving 17 bases between them. The CDR3 spans 16 residues. CDR3 region: CASSPRPGTVTDTQYF. For the CDR3, the DNA is TGTGCCAGCAGCCCCCGTCCCGGGACTGTCACAGATACGCAGTATTTT. The complete variable domain, with remaining parts taken from reference TRBV7-8 and TRBJ2-3, reads GAGVSQSPRYKVAKRGQDVALRCDPISGHVSLFWYQQALGQGPEFLTYFQNEAQLDKSGLPSDRFFAERPEGSVSTLKIQRTQQEDSAVYLCASSPRPGTVTDTQYFGPGTRLTVL.

J is TRBJ2-2 and V is TRBV20-1; 7 nucleotides align to TRBD2. CDR3 length: 14 amino acids. The germline V gene has CDR1 DFQATT and CDR2 SNEGSKA (reference sequence). V dropped 5 bases and J dropped 3; count of bases not matched to a gene: 6. The CDR3 nucleotides read TGCAGTGCTCGCGGACTAGGTCACACCGGGGAGCTGTTTTTT. The encoded protein is CSARGLGHTGELFF.

The chain recombines TRBV4-2 with TRBJ2-1; 9 nucleotides match TRBD1. The CDR3 contains 15 residues. With 2 bases clipped from V and 2 bases from J, the junction kept 1 base outside the gene matches. In germline, CDR1 is LGHNA, CDR2 YNFKEQ. This CDR3 is CASSQNRGPYNEQFF. CDR3 in DNA: TGTGCCAGCAGCCAAAACAGGGGGCCCTACAATGAGCAGTTCTTC.

The chain joins TRBV20-1 to TRBJ1-3; the D gene is possibly TRBD1 (6 bases). CDR3 length equals 13 residues. V lost 3 bases to trimming and J lost 5 bases, with 11 bases between them. Germline V gene sequence: CDR1 DFQATT, CDR2 SNEGSKA (reference sequence). In DNA form, the CDR3 reads TGCAGTGCTAGTGAGGGGGTTAGAAACACCATATATTTT. It codes for CSASEGVRNTIYF.

V is TRBV6-1 and J is TRBJ2-7; D not certain. From germline, CDR1 is MNHNS and CDR2 SASEGT. Trimming removed 5 bases from V and 0 bases from J, with 11 bases in between. The CDR3 totals 14 residues. The CDR3 spells CASSPTPDSYEQYF. CDR3 nucleotides: TGTGCCAGCAGTCCGACCCCGGACTCCTACGAGCAGTACTTC.

This clonotype was detected a few times. This chain uses TRBV2 with TRBJ2-6; D perhaps matches TRBD1 (6 bases). Germline CDR1 reads SNHLY; CDR2 reads FYNNEI. V lost 10 bases, J lost 1 base, and 11 bases lay in between. The CDR3 spans 14 residues. CDR3 sequence reads: CATRRGSGANVLTF. For the CDR3, the DNA is TGTGCCACCCGCAGGGGATCTGGGGCCAACGTCCTGACTTTC.